This TCR beta chain was recovered during a study of blood T cell repertoires in COVID-19. Study-level information: Samples taken during acute and convalescent COVID-19 were collected in the United States, Italy and Spain.

Measured with immunoSEQ multiplex PCR; TCRdb has only the in-frame clones, and not every one. The table shows a few hundred thousand clones, with around 88% occurring only once. Seattle enrolled patients during active infection and tracked them longitudinally. Germline-derived CDR1 and CDR2 are KGHDR and SFDVKD. Trimming removed 4 bases at V and 1 base at J, with 12 bases between. The CDR3 consists of 15 residues. The source is a woman between 65 and 79 years old with COVID-19, enrolled during active disease. This chain connects TRBV24-1 to TRBJ1-1; a possible D gene is TRBD1 (5 bases). The sample taken for sequencing was peripheral blood. DNA for the CDR3: TGTGCCACCAGTGACCCTACAACAGGGAACACTGAAGCTTTCTTT. Amino acids: CATSDPTTGNTEAFF.